The rows below give T cell receptor beta chains drawn from one sample of a study of blood T cell repertoires in COVID-19. Sequencing used immunoSEQ multiplex PCR; TCRdb keeps in-frame clones, though not all of them. The table shows more than 35,000 clones, with over 75% occurring only once. The sequenced sample consisted of peripheral blood. These receptors were collected from a human donor in a cohort sampled during active COVID-19. Each CDR3 is given with its conserved first and last residue. The D gene is left open where the match is weak. Not all rows give a size; the values are once, few, many and, for expanded clones, a class.

TRBJ1-6 | NA | NA | TRBV21-1 | 15 | CASSGRRSYNSPLHF | TGTGCCAGCAGCGGTAGGAGATCCTATAATTCACCCCTCCACTTT
TRBJ1-2 | NA | TRBD1 | TRBV28 | 15 | CASSSPGQGFLGYTF | TGTGCCAGCTCATCTCCGGGACAGGGGTTTTTAGGCTACACCTTC
TRBJ1-3 | NA | NA | TRBV19 | 17 | CASSTPPLVASGNTIYF | TGTGCCAGTAGTACCCCGCCGTTGGTGGCCTCTGGAAACACCATATATTTT
TRBJ2-5 | NA | NA | TRBV5-1 | 15 | CASSLGALVAETQYF | TGCGCCAGCAGCTTGGGCGCATTGGTTGCAGAGACCCAGTACTTC
TRBJ2-1 | few | NA | TRBV11-3 | 15 | CASSLGGATYNEQFF | TGTGCCAGCAGCTTGGGGGGGGCCACCTACAATGAGCAGTTCTTC
TRBJ1-2 | NA | NA | TRBV9 | 13 | CASSAGDGYGYTF | TGTGCCAGCAGCGCAGGGGACGGTTATGGCTACACCTTC
TRBJ1-3 | NA | NA | TRBV18 | 15 | CASSPRQSSGNTIYF | TGTGCCAGCTCACCGAGACAAAGCTCTGGAAACACCATATATTTT
TRBJ2-3 | NA | TRBD1 | TRBV18 | 16 | CASSPLGTATTDTQYF | TGTGCCAGCTCACCCCTCGGGACAGCAACCACAGATACGCAGTATTTT
TRBJ2-2 | NA | TRBD2 | TRBV4-1 | 18 | CASSQGTSGGDDTGELFF | TGCGCCAGCAGCCAAGGGACTAGCGGGGGGGATGACACCGGGGAGCTGTTTTTT
TRBJ1-6 | NA | TRBD1 | TRBV5-1 | 17 | CASSLAGGASYNSPLHF | TGCGCCAGCAGCTTGGCAGGGGGAGCCTCCTATAATTCACCCCTCCACTTT
TRBJ2-1 | NA | TRBD2 | TRBV25-1 | 15 | CASSDGLAGGNEQFF | TGTGCCAGCAGTGACGGGCTAGCGGGGGGGAATGAGCAGTTCTTC
TRBJ2-7 | NA | TRBD2 | TRBV5-4 | 14 | CASSGGLAGEEQYF | TGTGCCAGCAGCGGGGGACTAGCGGGGGAGGAGCAGTACTTC
TRBJ2-7 | NA | NA | TRBV18 | 14 | CASSPRSGSYEQYF | TGTGCCAGCTCACCACGATCAGGGTCCTACGAGCAGTACTTC
TRBJ2-7 | NA | NA | TRBV7-2 | 16 | CASSAYAPSSSYEQYF | TGTGCCAGCAGCGCATACGCGCCTAGCAGCTCCTACGAGCAGTACTTC
TRBJ2-5 | few | TRBD2 | TRBV5-6 | 19 | CASSLQGDLAGATGETQYF | TGTGCCAGCAGCTTGCAAGGGGATCTAGCGGGGGCCACAGGGGAGACCCAGTACTTC
TRBJ2-5 | NA | NA | TRBV9 | 17 | CASSVGRGGGAGETQYF | TGTGCCAGCAGCGTAGGGAGAGGAGGAGGGGCGGGAGAGACCCAGTACTTC
TRBJ2-7 | NA | NA | TRBV5-1 | 15 | CASSLGPGFENEQYF | TGCGCCAGCAGCTTGGGGCCGGGGTTTGAGAACGAGCAGTACTTC
TRBJ1-1 | NA | TRBD1 | TRBV29-1 | 14 | CSVDPTGKGTEAFF | TGCAGCGTTGACCCGACAGGGAAGGGAACTGAAGCTTTCTTT
TRBJ1-5 | medium-sized | TRBD1 | TRBV27 | 14 | CASSPTGGYQPQHF | TGTGCCAGCAGTCCTACAGGGGGCTATCAGCCCCAGCATTTT
TRBJ2-7 | NA | TRBD2 | TRBV6-6 | 13 | CASQRGESYEQYF | TGTGCCAGTCAGCGGGGGGAGTCCTACGAGCAGTACTTC
TRBJ1-2 | few | TRBD1 | TRBV5-1 | 18 | CASSLEAPGQGSNYGYTF | TGCGCCAGCAGCTTGGAGGCCCCCGGACAGGGCTCCAACTATGGCTACACCTTC
TRBJ1-1 | few | TRBD1 | TRBV18 | 13 | CASSPPGQGSSFF | TGTGCCAGCTCACCACCGGGACAGGGGTCGTCTTTCTTT
TRBJ2-2 | NA | NA | TRBV9 | 15 | CASSVSAGRTGELFF | TGTGCCAGCAGCGTATCCGCGGGCCGTACCGGGGAGCTGTTTTTT
TRBJ1-1 | NA | TRBD1 | TRBV30 | 13 | CAHTTGSDTEAFF | TGTGCCCACACGACAGGGTCAGACACTGAAGCTTTCTTT
TRBJ1-1 | NA | NA | TRBV10-2 | 12 | CASRVNGAEAFF | TGCGCCAGCCGGGTTAACGGAGCTGAAGCTTTCTTT
TRBJ1-1 | NA | TRBD1 | TRBV7-9 | 11 | CASEGAVVAFF | TGTGCCAGCGAGGGGGCAGTGGTAGCTTTCTTT
TRBJ1-5 | few | NA | TRBV7-8 | 15 | CASSLVGNGGQPQHF | TGTGCCAGCAGCTTAGTAGGCAACGGCGGTCAGCCCCAGCATTTT
TRBJ1-5 | NA | NA | TRBV19 | 15 | CASSMPARGNQPQHF | TGTGCCAGTAGTATGCCGGCTAGAGGAAATCAGCCCCAGCATTTT
TRBJ2-2 | NA | TRBD1 | TRBV5-6 | 16 | CASSSPDRSNTGELFF | TGTGCCAGCAGCTCACCGGACAGGTCGAACACCGGGGAGCTGTTTTTT
TRBJ1-4 | few | NA | TRBV28 | 15 | CASTSGGRPDEKLFF | TGTGCCAGCACGTCAGGTGGGCGCCCGGATGAAAAACTGTTTTTT
TRBJ2-3 | NA | TRBD2 | TRBV5-1 | 17 | CASSLDGGAGFADTQYF | TGCGCCAGCAGCTTGGACGGGGGGGCCGGGTTTGCAGATACGCAGTATTTT
TRBJ1-1 | few | TRBD1 | TRBV18 | 17 | CASSPSPMKGGYTEAFF | TGTGCCAGCTCACCGAGCCCCATGAAAGGGGGCTACACTGAAGCTTTCTTT
TRBJ1-1 | NA | NA | TRBV7-8 | 16 | CASSYEGVLTNTEAFF | TGTGCCAGCAGCTACGAAGGGGTTCTAACGAACACTGAAGCTTTCTTT
TRBJ2-3 | NA | NA | TRBV4-1 | 17 | CASSQRSAGRGTDTQYF | TGCGCCAGCAGCCAAAGGTCAGCGGGTAGGGGCACAGATACGCAGTATTTT
TRBJ1-6 | NA | TRBD1 | TRBV6-1 | 16 | CASSEDRVALGSPLHF | TGTGCCAGCAGTGAGGACAGGGTTGCCCTTGGTTCACCCCTCCACTTT
TRBJ1-1 | NA | NA | TRBV28 | 13 | CASSLNQFTEAFF | TGTGCCAGCAGTTTAAATCAGTTCACTGAAGCTTTCTTT
TRBJ1-5 | NA | TRBD1 | TRBV2 | 18 | CASSGRMEGQRSNQPQHF | TGTGCCAGCAGTGGGAGAATGGAGGGACAGAGGAGCAATCAGCCCCAGCATTTT
TRBJ1-1 | NA | NA | TRBV2 | 13 | CASSPTGPTEAFF | TGTGCCAGCAGTCCGACAGGACCTACTGAAGCTTTCTTT
TRBJ1-4 | NA | NA | TRBV20-1 | 13 | CSASTFTNEKLFF | TGCAGTGCTAGTACATTCACTAATGAAAAACTGTTTTTT
TRBJ2-5 | NA | NA | TRBV10-2 | 18 | CASSDDIRTLLSKETQYF | TGCGCCAGCAGTGACGACATAAGGACTCTTTTATCCAAAGAGACCCAGTACTTC
TRBJ2-1 | NA | NA | TRBV10-2 | 14 | CASRDSGGGPEQFF | TGCGCCAGCCGGGACAGCGGGGGAGGCCCTGAGCAGTTCTTC
TRBJ2-3 | NA | NA | TRBV2 | 14 | CASSSTRGTDTQYF | TGTGCCAGCAGCTCCACGAGGGGGACAGATACGCAGTATTTT
TRBJ2-5 | NA | NA | TRBV19 | 15 | CASSSSAGSVETQYF | TGTGCCAGTAGTAGTTCGGCGGGTTCCGTAGAGACCCAGTACTTC
TRBJ2-3 | NA | NA | TRBV28 | 15 | CASSHGGAGKDTQYF | TGTGCCAGCAGCCATGGGGGGGCCGGTAAAGATACGCAGTATTTT
TRBJ1-6 | NA | NA | TRBV27 | 14 | CASSLSGSASPLHF | TGTGCCAGCAGTTTAAGCGGCAGCGCATCACCCCTCCACTTT
TRBJ2-2 | NA | TRBD1 | TRBV9 | 15 | CASSTQGAGTGELFF | TGTGCCAGCAGCACCCAGGGGGCGGGCACCGGGGAGCTGTTTTTT
TRBJ1-5 | NA | NA | TRBV19 | 15 | CASSIGGGNQSPQHF | TGTGCCAGTAGTATAGGTGGAGGGAATCAGTCGCCCCAGCATTTT
TRBJ1-6 | NA | NA | TRBV19 | 13 | CASSPDSNSPLHF | TGTGCCAGTAGTCCGGACAGTAATTCACCCCTCCACTTT